The 20 T cell receptor beta chains presented below share a single source sample, sequenced in a study of identifying expanded T cells in peripheral blood. Here immunoSEQ multiplex PCR was the method, and the copy in TCRdb shows in-frame clones only, minus some. The sample shows roughly 100,000 clones, approximately 89% of them seen only once. The specimen was blood. The receptor source for this set is a person aged 18 to 69 in good health.

This chain connects TRBV28 to TRBJ2-3; TRBD2 might be the D (6 bases). There are 14 residues in the CDR3. V was clipped by 11 bases and J by 6 bases, with 21 bases between them. Germline CDR1 is MDHEN and CDR2 is SYDVKM. The CDR3 spells CAGSTPTSLDTQYF. The CDR3 DNA reads as TGTGCCGGATCGACCCCTACTAGCCTGGATACGCAGTATTTT.

This chain joins TRBV27 and TRBJ2-3; D is possibly TRBD1 (5 bases). V lost 4 bases to trimming and J lost 2 bases, with 10 bases between them. The CDR3 length is 14 residues. Germline CDR1 and CDR2: MNHEY and SMNVEV (reference sequence). The DNA for the CDR3 is TGTGCCAGCAGTTCTTGGGGCTTCACAGATACGCAGTATTTT. This encodes CASSSWGFTDTQYF.

The V and J genes are TRBV27 and TRBJ2-1; possible D gene TRBD2, 5 bases. Trimming cost V 6 bases and J 6 bases, with 33 bases left between them. The CDR3 has 20 residues. Germline CDR1 and CDR2: MNHEY and SMNVEV (reference sequence). CDR3 DNA: TGTGCCAGCAGCCGGCGGGCGGTGATATCGTCTGAGGGCCGATTCAATGAGCAGTTCTTC. Translated: CASSRRAVISSEGRFNEQFF.

This clone is a singleton in its sample. The chain carries TRBV6-1 and TRBJ2-5; D perhaps matches TRBD1 (7 bases). Germline CDR1 is MNHNS and CDR2 is SASEGT. This CDR3 spans 15 amino acids. V lost 6 bases to trimming and J lost 7 bases, with 21 bases between them. The CDR3, as DNA: TGTGCCAGCAGGGAGGGGGCGGGTCGTGTTGGGACCCAGTACTTC. Amino acid sequence: CASREGAGRVGTQYF.

The rearrangement links TRBV29-1 to TRBJ2-1; 7 bases are shared with TRBD1. Germline V CDR1 and CDR2: SQVTM, ANQGSEA. After removal of 8 bases from V and 8 bases from J, the junction contained 12 bases not matched to a gene. This CDR3 spans 13 amino acids. The CDR3 sequence: CSQKTGLFDEQFF. The CDR3 nucleotides read TGCAGCCAAAAGACAGGGCTGTTTGATGAGCAGTTCTTC.

The rearrangement links TRBV7-2 to TRBJ2-7, with a tentative D call TRBD1 (5 bases). This CDR3 is built from 15 residues. The germline V gene has CDR1 SGHTA and CDR2 FQGNSA. V was trimmed by 0 bases and J by 3 bases, leaving 12 bases between them. As DNA, the CDR3 is TGTGCCAGCAGCTTAGCGGCAGGGTACAACTACGAGCAGTACTTC. It codes for CASSLAAGYNYEQYF.

As DNA, the CDR3 is TGTGCCAGCAGCTCTGGGGGACTAGCGGGCACCTACGAGCAGTACTTC. Its translation: CASSSGGLAGTYEQYF. The gene calls are TRBV11-3 and TRBJ2-7; 12 bases are a match to TRBD2. Unmatched junction bases numbered 6, after V lost 4 bases and J lost 2 bases. Per the germline V gene, CDR1 is SGHNT and CDR2 is YENEEA. The CDR3 loop spans 16 amino acids.

V and J are TRBV6-1 and TRBJ1-2, with 9 bases matching TRBD1. The CDR3 has 17 residues. CDR1 is MNHNS, CDR2 SASEGT, per germline. The ends lost 4 bases at V and 3 bases at J; junction bases unmatched: 12. The CDR3 DNA sequence: TGTGCCAGCAGTGTTTACCGGGACAGGGAAATGGACTATGGCTACACCTTC. It translates to CASSVYRDREMDYGYTF.

The chain joins TRBV4-1 to TRBJ2-7; 8 bases fit TRBD2. CDR1 is MGHRA and CDR2 is YSYEKL in the germline V gene. The length of the CDR3 is 17 residues. J was trimmed by 2 bases and V by 1 base; bases with no gene match: 10. The CDR3 DNA reads TGCGCCAGCAGCCAAGGCAGGGTAGTAGCGGGAACCTACGAGCAGTACTTC. Translated, it gives CASSQGRVVAGTYEQYF.

The CDR3 spells CASRGETGELFF. CDR3 nucleotide sequence: TGCGCCAGCAGGGGGGAAACCGGGGAGCTGTTTTTT. The chain couples TRBV10-1 to TRBJ2-2; the D call may be TRBD1 or TRBD2 (5 bases each). Trimming left V 6 bases short and J 5 bases short, with 7 bases between. The CDR3 runs 12 residues. From germline, CDR1 is WNHNN and CDR2 SYGVQD (reference sequence).

The chain uses TRBV5-1 and TRBJ2-7; D remains unclear. V lost 4 bases and J lost 5, with 16 bases in between. The CDR3 spans 14 residues. The germline V gene has CDR1 SGHRS and CDR2 YFSETQ. CDR3 sequence (DNA): TGCGCCAGCAGCGGTCAGACCGTCCCCCACGAGCAGTACTTC. Its protein product is CASSGQTVPHEQYF. The variable domain in full, with the rest retrieved from reference TRBV5-1 and TRBJ2-7, is KAGVTQTPRYLIKTRGQQVTLSCSPISGHRSVSWYQQTPGQGLQFLFEYFSETQRNKGNFPGRFSGRQFSNSRSEMNVSTLELGDSALYLCASSGQTVPHEQYFGPGTRLTVT.

The genes are TRBV5-8 and TRBJ1-5; D uncertain. V was pared by 2 bases and J by 1 base, with 7 bases between. The CDR3 loop spans 14 amino acids. From germline, CDR1 is SGHTS and CDR2 YDEGEE. The chain's CDR3 is CASSLVWSNQPQHF. The CDR3 DNA is TGTGCCAGCAGCTTAGTTTGGAGCAATCAGCCCCAGCATTTT.

The genes are TRBV30 and TRBJ2-3; 11 bases align to TRBD2. V trimming: 4 bases; J trimming: 4 bases; junction bases outside the gene matches: 4. The germline V gene has CDR1 GTSNPN and CDR2 SVGIG (reference sequence). The CDR3 is 14 amino acids. The CDR3, as DNA: TGTGCCTGGAAACTAGCGGGGGCACCAGATACGCAGTATTTT. This encodes CAWKLAGAPDTQYF.

This chain uses TRBV18 with TRBJ2-5; the D gene is possibly TRBD1 (5 bases). V was clipped by 5 bases and J by 4 bases, with 8 bases between them. Germline V gene sequence: CDR1 KGHSH, CDR2 LQKENI. This CDR3 spans 12 amino acids. The CDR3 is CASSSDRETQYF. The CDR3 DNA sequence: TGTGCCAGCTCATCTGACAGAGAGACCCAGTACTTC.

This clone has just one count. The chain has TRBV5-1 and TRBJ1-4; D gene ambiguous. The CDR3 has 15 amino acids. CDR1 is SGHRS, CDR2 YFSETQ, per germline. V lost 0 bases, J lost 3 bases, and 9 bases lay in between. CDR3 protein: CASSLDVAANEKLFF. The CDR3 DNA reads as TGCGCCAGCAGCTTGGACGTGGCGGCTAATGAAAAACTGTTTTTT.

The J gene is TRBJ1-1, the V gene TRBV2; weak D call: TRBD1 (6 bases). The CDR3 runs 14 residues. Germline assignment: CDR1 SNHLY and CDR2 FYNNEI. Trimming left V 4 bases short and J 1 base short, with 10 bases between. The CDR3 sequence is CASSVQGKNTEAFF. In nucleotides, the CDR3 is TGTGCCAGCAGTGTACAGGGAAAGAACACTGAAGCTTTCTTT. Full variable domain (rest looked up from reference TRBV2 and TRBJ1-1): EPEVTQTPSHQVTQMGQEVILRCVPISNHLYFYWYRQILGQKVEFLVSFYNNEISEKSEIFDDQFSVERPDGSNFTLKIRSTKLEDSAMYFCASSVQGKNTEAFFGQGTRLTVV.

The V and J genes are TRBV10-2 and TRBJ2-5; D call uncertain. The CDR3 totals 14 residues. Between the trimmed V and J ends, which lost 6 bases and 2 bases, there was a span of 13 bases. Germline values: CDR1 WSHSY, CDR2 SAAADI. Here the CDR3 DNA reads TGCGCCAGCAGCTTGACGGAAGCACAAGAGACCCAGTACTTC. This codes for CASSLTEAQETQYF.

Turning to this clone: An end of the junction does not agree with germline; a read error may underlie this. The chain employs TRBV20-1 and TRBJ1-2; D gene unclear. Germline V gene lookup returns CDR1 DFQATT and CDR2 SNEGSKA (reference sequence). CDR3 length: 10 residues. This CDR3 reads CSAIRNLPTF. The CDR3, as DNA: TGCAGTGCTATAAGAAACCTCCCCACTTTC.

The rearrangement links TRBV6-1 to TRBJ1-1, with a weak D call TRBD1 (6 bases). Germline assignment: CDR1 MNHNS and CDR2 SASEGT. The CDR3 has 13 residues. The V and J ends lost 5 bases and 9 bases respectively, with 16 bases between them. The CDR3 sequence: CASSLQGDGKAFF. The DNA for the CDR3 is TGTGCCAGCAGTTTACAGGGTGACGGAAAAGCTTTCTTT.

The table lists this clone with a count of one. V and J are TRBV4-3 and TRBJ2-7; D is unclear. The germline gives CDR1 LGHNA, CDR2 YSLEER. Trimming shortened V by 3 bases and J by 3 bases, and 9 bases separated the two germline ends. This CDR3 contains 13 residues. The chain's CDR3 is CASSQQEDYEQYF. In nucleotides, the CDR3 is TGCGCCAGCAGCCAGCAGGAAGACTACGAGCAGTACTTC.